Below, one TCR beta chain is given with its context. This sample is drawn from a study of blood T cell repertoires in COVID-19. Study context: Researchers got acute and convalescent COVID-19 samples from the United States, Italy and Spain.

Germline assignment: CDR1 SGHTA and CDR2 FQGNSA. V gave up 3 bases and J gave up 3 bases; unmatched junction bases: 6. The CDR3 spans 16 residues. Sequencing used immunoSEQ multiplex PCR; TCRdb keeps in-frame clones, though not all of them. Here the sample spans about 60,000 clones, roughly 84% being singletons. The V gene is TRBV7-2, the J gene TRBJ2-1; 9 positions agree with TRBD2. The clonotype originates from a man aged 25-45 years with COVID-19, enrolled during active disease. The sequenced sample consisted of peripheral blood. The CDR3 DNA follows: TGTGCCAGCAGCTTGGTAAGACTAGCGGTCTACAATGAGCAGTTCTTC. It encodes CASSLVRLAVYNEQFF. Full variable domain (missing parts from reference TRBV7-2 and TRBJ2-1): GAGVSQSPSNKVTEKGKDVELRCDPISGHTALYWYRQSLGQGLEFLIYFQGNSAPDKSGLPSDRFSAERTGGSVSTLTIQRTQQEDSAVYLCASSLVRLAVYNEQFFGPGTRLTVL.